The TCR beta chain under discussion was sequenced for a study of T cells after yellow fever vaccination. Study-wide context: Fractions low in cell number were prepared with SMART-Seq v4 Ultra Low Input. Overall study findings and caveats: The secondary response peaked faster, at day 5 versus 15, but was weaker. Some clonotypes, a small share, were shared between CD4 and CD8 compartments.

TCRdb passed the 5' RACE reads through MiXCR, listing each CDR3 protein once. The repertoire consists of some 110,000 distinct CDR3 sequences, with approximately 8.4% occurring once and the leading ten covering 25%. Germline V lookup: CDR1 SQVTM, CDR2 ANQGSEA. V was shortened by 4 bases and J by 1 base, with 14 bases between the two germline ends. The CDR3 is 14 amino acids. This clonotype was detected many times. Its specificity is unknown. Here the sequenced sample was CD8+ T cells sorted from PBMCs, taken 45 days after the yellow fever booster vaccination. The chain is built from TRBV29-1 and TRBJ2-7; D is unresolved. This TCR came from a man under 40 who received the YFV17D yellow fever vaccine. The CDR3 DNA follows: TGCAGCGTTGTCCCCTTCAGTGGGTCCTACGAGCAGTACTTC. This codes for CSVVPFSGSYEQYF.